These T cell receptor beta chains were read from a single sample in a study of cytomegalovirus exposure and HLA in healthy donors. The table came from immunoSEQ multiplex PCR; TCRdb's copy has only in-frame clones and leaves some out. The table includes about 170,000 clones, 62% detected once. The sample taken for sequencing was PBMCs. Receptors were obtained from a man between 40 and 49 years old in good health and CMV-seronegative. The CDR3 runs from the conserved cysteine through the conserved F or W. The D gene is left open where the match is weak. Clone sizes are given selectively: once, few, many, or a class where the clone is expanded.

v_gene	d_gene	j_gene	abundance	CDR3nt	CDR3aa
TRBV19	NA	TRBJ2-7	NA	TGTGCCAGTAGTGACATGACGGACGAGCAGTACTTC	CASSDMTDEQYF
TRBV10-3	NA	TRBJ2-2	NA	TGTGCCATCAGTGGGGGGGGGACACAGAACACCGGGGAGCTGTTTTTT	CAISGGGTQNTGELFF
TRBV30	NA	TRBJ1-2	NA	TGTGCCTGGAGCCCTCTGGGCCTACCGCCGGATGGCTACACCTTC	CAWSPLGLPPDGYTF
TRBV19	NA	TRBJ2-3	few	TGTGCCAGTAGTCACTCTAGCACAGATACGCAGTATTTT	CASSHSSTDTQYF
TRBV13	TRBD1	TRBJ1-1	NA	TGTGCCAGCAGACTGCCGGACAGGGGGCTTAACACTGAAGCTTTCTTT	CASRLPDRGLNTEAFF
TRBV25-1	TRBD1	TRBJ1-5	NA	TGTGCCAGCAGCCAGCCCGCCGGGACAGATAGCAATCAGCCCCAGCATTTT	CASSQPAGTDSNQPQHF
TRBV7-2	TRBD2	TRBJ2-7	NA	TGTGCCAGCAGCGAAGCGGGAGGGCCGTACGAGCAGTACTTC	CASSEAGGPYEQYF
TRBV6-5	NA	TRBJ2-7	NA	TGTGCCGCCCATTCGGGTTCTTCCGAGCAGTACTTC	CAAHSGSSEQYF
TRBV28	NA	TRBJ1-4	NA	TGTGCCAGCAGTTTTCGGAGAGGTGAAAAACTGTTTTTT	CASSFRRGEKLFF
TRBV7-2	TRBD1	TRBJ1-4	NA	TGTGCCAGCAGCTTAGAGGGGACAGGGGGCAAAAAACTGTTTTTT	CASSLEGTGGKKLFF
TRBV2	TRBD2	TRBJ2-1	NA	TGTGCCGGATCCGGGACTAGCTGGACTAATGAGCAGTTCTTC	CAGSGTSWTNEQFF
TRBV27	NA	TRBJ2-7	few	TGTGCCAGCTCCCGTGGGCTGACGAAGACCTACGAGCAGTACTTC	CASSRGLTKTYEQYF
TRBV6-5	NA	TRBJ2-7	NA	TGTGCCAGCAGACGCGGGACCCACGAGCAGTACTTC	CASRRGTHEQYF
TRBV28	NA	TRBJ1-4	NA	TGTGCCAGCAGTTTAAGGGGTGGAGAGAGTGAAAAACTGTTTTTT	CASSLRGGESEKLFF
TRBV5-4	NA	TRBJ2-5	NA	TGTGCCAGCAGCCCACCCACCGGAGAGACCCAGTACTTC	CASSPPTGETQYF
TRBV5-6	NA	TRBJ2-7	NA	TGTGCCAGCAGAAGGAGGGCAGGGGGCTACGAGCAGTACTTC	CASRRRAGGYEQYF
TRBV7-2	TRBD2	TRBJ2-1	NA	TGTGCCAGCAGCTTAGTTGGCGGGGGAGCCTACAATGAGCAGTTCTTC	CASSLVGGGAYNEQFF
TRBV30	NA	TRBJ1-5	NA	TGTGCCTGGGGGACTACTAATAGCAATCAGCCCCAGCATTTT	CAWGTTNSNQPQHF
TRBV6-5	NA	TRBJ1-3	few	TGTGCCAGCAGTTACTCGCGCGACTCTGGAAACACCATATATTTT	CASSYSRDSGNTIYF
TRBV6-1	TRBD1	TRBJ1-5	few	TGTGCCAGCAGTGAGACAGGGGATCAGCCCCAGCATTTT	CASSETGDQPQHF
TRBV9	NA	TRBJ1-3	few	TGTGCCAGCAGCGTACGGAGCTCTGGAAACACCATATATTTT	CASSVRSSGNTIYF
TRBV9	NA	TRBJ2-3	NA	TGTGCCAGCAGCGTAGTGGGAGGCAATACGCAGTATTTT	CASSVVGGNTQYF
TRBV7-2	TRBD2	TRBJ2-1	NA	TGTGCCAGCAGCCTAATGACTAGCGGCTACAATGAGCAGTTCTTC	CASSLMTSGYNEQFF
TRBV5-1	NA	TRBJ1-5	NA	TGCGCCAGCAGCTCGGAGGGAATGAGCAATCAGCCCCAGCATTTT	CASSSEGMSNQPQHF
TRBV7-8	TRBD1	TRBJ1-2	once	TGTGCCAGCAGCTTCGACAGGGACTATGGCTACACCTTC	CASSFDRDYGYTF